This T cell receptor beta chain was identified during a study of T cell repertoires in cytomegalovirus infection. The overall study: CMV epitopes that were recently identified and HLA-C-restricted were used alongside well-studied HLA-B-restricted ones. Carrying CMV and the relevant HLA type showed in public TCR beta signatures.

Regarding the study as a whole: The cumulative frequency of public TCR beta families identified carriers of CMV plus the relevant HLA.

Per the germline V gene, CDR1 is SGHVS and CDR2 is FQNEAQ. Trimming stripped 3 bases from V and 7 bases from J, with 17 bases between. The CDR3 loop spans 15 amino acids. TCRdb passed the reads through MiXCR, listing each CDR3 protein once. Of a few hundred thousand distinct CDR3 sequences listed, roughly 25% are singletons. This clonotype came up many times. The antigen is unknown. The chain joins TRBV7-8 to TRBJ2-3, with a tentative D call TRBD2 (6 bases). The clonotype comes from a human donor in good health (CMV status not recorded). Some clones in this sample may be carry-over from other donors' samples. Sequencing was performed on cultured PBMCs, taken from culture after CMV antigen stimulation. The CDR3 reads CASSLGRTGGNTQYF. CDR3 DNA sequence: TGTGCCAGCAGCTTGGGGCGGACTGGGGGGAATACGCAGTATTTT. The full variable domain, completed using reference TRBV7-8 and TRBJ2-3, is GAGVSQSPRYKVAKRGQDVALRCDPISGHVSLFWYQQALGQGPEFLTYFQNEAQLDKSGLPSDRFFAERPEGSVSTLKIQRTQQEDSAVYLCASSLGRTGGNTQYFGPGTRLTVL.